Presented here are 3 T cell receptor beta chains from one specimen sequenced in a study of T cells in Graves' hyperthyroidism and ophthalmopathy. Amplification of TCR beta CDR3 regions used RNA as the template. RT-PCR in the first round (using the HTBI primer set) targeted the TCR CDR3. TCRdb ran MiXCR on the multiplex PCR reads and lists one entry per CDR3 protein. Of approximately 400,000 distinct CDR3 sequences listed, approximately 18% were seen once; the top ten hold 35% to 45%. Sequencing was carried out using blood. Source of these receptors: a man aged 18 to 30 with Graves' ophthalmopathy.

This clonotype has a count of ten or more. The chain recombines TRBV12-3 or TRBV12-4 with TRBJ2-1, with 13 bases identical to TRBD2. J lost 7 bases, V lost 9 bases, and 3 bases had no gene match. This CDR3 comprises 13 residues. As DNA, the CDR3 is TGTGCCAGTAGACTAGCGGGGGGTAATGAGCAGTTCTTC. It translates to CASRLAGGNEQFF.

This clonotype was counted ten times or more. The chain couples TRBV18 to TRBJ1-1; possible D gene TRBD1, 5 bases. Trimming cost V 5 bases and J 1 base, with 8 bases left between them. This CDR3 has 13 amino acids. Germline V CDR1 and CDR2: KGHSH, LQKENI. The CDR3 region is CASSGTQNTEAFF. In DNA, the CDR3 is TGTGCCAGCTCAGGGACCCAGAACACTGAAGCTTTCTTT.

Comment on this clonotype: A read error may be the cause here, since a much bigger clone is one base away. The gene calls are TRBV12-3 or TRBV12-4 and TRBJ2-2, with TRBD1 matching 8 bases. Trimming took 6 bases from V and 7 from J; bases not matched to a gene: 4. The CDR3 contains 13 residues. CDR3 loop: CASRDRAIGELFF. In nucleotides, the CDR3 is TGTGCCAGCAGGGACAGGGCCATCGGGGAGCTGTTTTTT.